This is a list of T cell receptor beta chains from one sample in a study of beta chain features in type 1 diabetes. Profiling relied on immunoSEQ multiplex PCR, and the TCRdb table lists in-frame clones only, not all of them. The table has some 350,000 clones, about 10% seen once. The sample was central memory CD4+ T cells from blood. Receptors originate from a man aged 25-45 years with type 1 diabetes. CDR3s include the opening cysteine and the closing phenylalanine or tryptophan. D genes are given only for firm matches. Clone size, where shown, is once, few, many, or a class for clones that have expanded.

j_gene,abundance,v_gene,d_gene,CDR3aa,CDR3nt
TRBJ1-1,.,TRBV11-3,.,CASSLDDGEAFF,TGTGCCAGCAGCTTAGACGACGGTGAAGCTTTCTTT
TRBJ2-4,few,TRBV28,.,CASSVYRALAKNIQYF,TGTGCCAGCAGTGTGTACAGGGCACTAGCCAAAAACATTCAGTACTTC
TRBJ2-7,.,TRBV27,TRBD1,CATRGPAYEQYF,TGTGCCACCAGGGGGCCTGCCTACGAGCAGTACTTC
TRBJ2-1,few,TRBV7-2,.,CASSPVSWEHEQFF,TGTGCCAGCAGCCCAGTTTCCTGGGAGCATGAGCAGTTCTTC
TRBJ1-2,.,TRBV9,.,CASSVRGDYGYTF,TGTGCCAGCAGCGTTAGGGGGGACTATGGCTACACCTTC
TRBJ2-1,.,TRBV5-1,.,CARSGEAGGWNEQFF,TGCGCCCGCAGCGGGGAGGCAGGGGGGTGGAATGAGCAGTTCTTC
TRBJ2-2,few,TRBV6-1,TRBD1,CASTVQGADTGELFF,TGTGCCAGCACCGTACAGGGGGCTGACACCGGGGAGCTGTTTTTT
TRBJ1-6,few,TRBV15,.,CATSRDRGTNSPLHF,TGTGCCACCAGCAGAGACCGTGGCACCAATTCACCCCTCCACTTT
TRBJ2-7,.,TRBV7-9,.,CASSPGQEGYQQYF,TGTGCCAGCTCCCCTGGGCAGGAAGGTTATCAGCAGTACTTC
TRBJ1-1,.,TRBV5-4,.,CASSSNGNLNTEAFF,TGTGCCAGCAGCTCTAACGGGAATTTGAACACTGAAGCTTTCTTT
TRBJ2-7,.,TRBV7-2,TRBD1,CASSQDIGQGANEQYF,TGCGCCAGCAGCCAAGATATTGGGCAGGGGGCAAACGAGCAGTACTTC
TRBJ2-2,few,TRBV5-4,.,CASSQVASRDTGELFF,TGTGCCAGCAGCCAAGTTGCTAGCCGAGACACCGGGGAGCTGTTTTTT
TRBJ2-1,.,TRBV6-4,TRBD1,CASSMDRAYNEQFF,TGTGCCAGCAGCATGGACAGGGCCTACAATGAGCAGTTCTTC
TRBJ2-1,few,TRBV5-4,.,CASSPRVKNNEQFF,TGTGCCAGCAGCCCGCGAGTAAAGAACAATGAGCAGTTCTTC
TRBJ1-2,few,TRBV11-2,.,CASSLDGNYGYTF,TGTGCCAGCAGCTTAGACGGAAACTATGGCTACACCTTC
TRBJ2-2,many,TRBV10-1,.,CASKQVLGGELFF,TGCGCCAGCAAACAGGTTCTCGGCGGGGAGCTGTTTTTT
TRBJ2-1,.,TRBV28,.,CASGARNEQFF,TGTGCCAGCGGTGCCCGAAATGAGCAGTTCTTC
TRBJ1-3,few,TRBV19,.,CASGDLGTTISGNTIYF,TGTGCCAGTGGGGATCTAGGGACAACGATTTCGGGAAACACCATATATTTT
TRBJ2-7,once,TRBV29-1,.,CSAGNYEQYF,TGCAGCGCAGGGAACTACGAGCAGTACTTC
TRBJ2-3,few,TRBV9,.,CASSVGQLGGTDTQYF,TGTGCCAGCAGCGTAGGGCAACTCGGGGGCACAGATACGCAGTATTTT
TRBJ1-5,many,TRBV2,TRBD1,CASSEYGGGSNQPQHF,TGTGCCAGCAGTGAATATGGAGGGGGCAGCAATCAGCCCCAGCATTTT
TRBJ1-4,few,TRBV14,TRBD1,CASSQVRGAAVEKLFF,TGTGCCAGCAGCCAAGTCAGGGGGGCGGCGGTTGAAAAACTGTTTTTT
TRBJ2-7,few,TRBV30,.,CAWKWGGSYEQYF,TGTGCCTGGAAGTGGGGAGGCTCCTACGAGCAGTACTTC
TRBJ2-1,many,TRBV21-1,.,CASSKTSGRRGRFF,TGTGCCAGCAGCAAAACTAGCGGGAGGAGGGGGCGGTTCTTC
TRBJ2-3,.,TRBV2,TRBD2,CASRPRDYGETDTQYF,TGTGCCAGCAGACCCCGGGACTATGGCGAGACAGATACGCAGTATTTT
TRBJ2-5,.,TRBV4-1,.,CASSPPAQETQYF,TGCGCCAGCAGCCCCCCGGCTCAGGAGACCCAGTACTTC
TRBJ1-5,.,TRBV19,TRBD1,CASWTGGAGNQPQHF,TGTGCCAGTTGGACAGGGGGCGCGGGCAATCAGCCCCAGCATTTT
TRBJ2-1,many,TRBV10-3,.,CAISVGQGEQFF,TGTGCCATCAGCGTCGGTCAAGGTGAGCAGTTCTTC
TRBJ1-1,.,TRBV6-5,TRBD1,CASSYSRTGDTEAFF,TGTGCCAGCAGTTACTCTAGGACAGGGGACACTGAAGCTTTCTTT
TRBJ2-7,few,TRBV27,.,CASSLSYVGNYEQYF,TGTGCCAGCAGTTTATCTTACGTTGGGAACTACGAGCAGTACTTC
TRBJ2-7,many,TRBV15,TRBD1,CATSRGDRGAEQYF,TGTGCCACCAGCAGAGGTGACAGGGGGGCCGAGCAGTACTTC
TRBJ2-5,few,TRBV7-3,TRBD2,CASRSSGRAETQYF,TGTGCCAGCAGGTCGAGCGGGAGAGCGGAGACCCAGTACTTC
TRBJ2-3,.,TRBV30,.,CAWSVGGYTDTQYF,TGTGCCTGGAGTGTCGGGGGCTACACAGATACGCAGTATTTT
TRBJ1-5,many,TRBV29-1,.,CSPAEMGGRGQPQHF,TGCAGCCCCGCGGAGATGGGGGGGAGAGGACAGCCCCAGCATTTT
TRBJ2-3,.,TRBV11-2,.,CASSLRMAGSSTDTQYF,TGTGCCAGCAGCTTACGCATGGCGGGCTCTAGCACAGATACGCAGTATTTT
TRBJ2-1,few,TRBV7-9,.,CASSPHGGEQFF,TGTGCCAGCAGCCCCCATGGGGGGGAGCAGTTCTTC
TRBJ2-5,.,TRBV7-2,TRBD2,CASSFSPGSGRAGTQYF,TGTGCCAGCAGCTTCTCTCCGGGTAGCGGGAGGGCCGGGACCCAGTACTTC
TRBJ1-1,.,TRBV27,.,CASSLSVFMNTEAFF,TGTGCCAGCAGTTTGTCCGTATTCATGAACACTGAAGCTTTCTTT
TRBJ1-2,.,TRBV6-5,.,CASSERRTVYGYTF,TGTGCCAGCAGTGAAAGAAGGACAGTCTATGGCTACACCTTC
TRBJ2-7,few,TRBV27,.,CASSRWGISYEQYF,TGTGCCAGCAGTCGTTGGGGGATCTCCTACGAGCAGTACTTC
TRBJ2-7,.,TRBV19,TRBD1,CASRRQGGPYEQYF,TGTGCCAGTAGAAGACAGGGGGGTCCCTACGAGCAGTACTTC
TRBJ2-5,.,TRBV7-9,.,CASSLGTGDIETQYF,TGTGCCAGCAGCTTAGGAACCGGGGACATAGAGACCCAGTACTTC
TRBJ2-1,few,TRBV11-3,.,CASSTRDGTYNEQFF,TGTGCCAGCAGCACCCGGGACGGGACCTACAATGAGCAGTTCTTC
TRBJ1-5,.,TRBV6-5,.,CASRVKQSSNQPQHF,TGTGCCAGCAGGGTAAAGCAGAGCAGCAATCAGCCCCAGCATTTT
TRBJ1-1,.,TRBV7-9,.,CASSSRGMTTNTEAFF,TGTGCCAGCAGCTCTAGAGGGATGACTACGAACACTGAAGCTTTCTTT